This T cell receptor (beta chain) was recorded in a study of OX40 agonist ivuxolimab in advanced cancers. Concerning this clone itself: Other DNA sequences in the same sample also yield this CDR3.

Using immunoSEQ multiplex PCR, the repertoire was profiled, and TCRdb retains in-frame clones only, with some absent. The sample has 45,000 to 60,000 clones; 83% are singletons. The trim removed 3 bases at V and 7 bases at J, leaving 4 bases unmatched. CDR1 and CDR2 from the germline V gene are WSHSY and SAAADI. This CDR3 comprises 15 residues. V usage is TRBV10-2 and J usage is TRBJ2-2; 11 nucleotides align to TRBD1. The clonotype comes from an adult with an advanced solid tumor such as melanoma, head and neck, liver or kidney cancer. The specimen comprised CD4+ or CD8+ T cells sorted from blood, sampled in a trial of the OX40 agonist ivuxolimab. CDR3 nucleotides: TGCGCCAGCAGTGAAGGACAGGGGGCCGGCGGGGAGCTGTTTTTT. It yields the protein CASSEGQGAGGELFF.